The 32 T cell receptor beta chains in this list originate from one sample, sequenced in a study of siplizumab effects on memory and regulatory T cells. Method: immunoSEQ multiplex PCR; TCRdb's copy keeps in-frame clones and lacks some. The data contain some 96,000 clones, over 90% of them singletons. What was sequenced was non-Treg CD4+ T cells sorted from blood. These receptors all come from a human donor in good health.

This clone was seen only once. V usage is TRBV5-1 and J usage is TRBJ2-5; D gene uncertain. This CDR3 spans 12 amino acids. Trimming pared 5 bases from V and 3 bases from J, leaving 8 bases between. The germline V gene has CDR1 SGHRS and CDR2 YFSETQ. The CDR3 DNA is TGCGCCAGCAGATTAACAGAAGAGACCCAGTACTTC. Amino acid sequence: CASRLTEETQYF.

This chain uses TRBV6-1 with TRBJ2-1; unclear D gene. CDR3 length: 10 residues. CDR1 and CDR2 from the germline V gene are MNHNS and SASEGT. Trimming shortened V by 5 bases and J by 9 bases, and 5 bases separated the two germline ends. Here the CDR3 DNA reads TGTGCCAGCAGTAAGGTTGAGCAGTTCTTC. Translated: CASSKVEQFF.

This chain uses TRBV5-5 with TRBJ1-2; maybe TRBD1 (6 bases). The CDR3 has 15 residues. The germline V and J ends were trimmed by 3 bases and 1 base, with 13 bases remaining between them. Looked up from germline, CDR1 is SGHKS and CDR2 is YYEKEE (reference sequence). The CDR3 reads CASSSRAGVNYGYTF. The CDR3 DNA sequence: TGTGCCAGCAGCTCAAGGGCAGGGGTTAACTATGGCTACACCTTC. Full variable domain (outside the CDR3, taken from reference TRBV5-5 and TRBJ1-2): DAGVTQSPTHLIKTRGQQVTLRCSPISGHKSVSWYQQVLGQGPQFIFQYYEKEERGRGNFPDRFSARQFPNYSSELNVNALLLGDSALYLCASSSRAGVNYGYTFGSGTRLTVV.

This chain links TRBV10-3 with TRBJ1-3; D may be TRBD1 (6 bases). This CDR3 region has 13 residues. V lost 6 bases to trimming and J lost 2 bases, with 8 bases between them. In germline, CDR1 is ENHRY, CDR2 SYGVKD. CDR3 sequence: CAISAGAGNTIYF. The CDR3 DNA reads as TGTGCCATCAGCGCAGGGGCTGGAAACACCATATATTTT.

This rearrangement joins TRBV2 to TRBJ2-3; D is perhaps TRBD2 (5 bases). CDR3 length: 15 residues. V was shortened by 5 bases and J by 6 bases, with 18 bases between the two germline ends. Per germline, CDR1 SNHLY and CDR2 FYNNEI. The CDR3 sequence is CASSPDLIAFDTQYF. CDR3 sequence (DNA): TGTGCCAGCAGTCCGGACTTAATAGCGTTCGATACGCAGTATTTT.

CDR3 sequence: CASSGKGGLAGGPRMNEQFF. The DNA of the CDR3 is TGCGCCAGCAGTGGAAAGGGGGGGCTAGCGGGAGGGCCCCGGATGAATGAGCAGTTCTTC. The chain uses TRBV10-1 and TRBJ2-1; 12 bases fit TRBD2. The J segment lost 7 bases and the V segment lost 4 bases, leaving 20 bases of the junction unmatched. Germline-derived CDR1 and CDR2 are WNHNN and SYGVQD (reference sequence). The CDR3 is made up of 20 amino acids.

This sequence joins TRBV2 and TRBJ1-1; 8 positions match TRBD1. Germline trimming cut 8 bases from V and 2 bases from J; bases unmatched to any gene: 10. CDR1 is SNHLY and CDR2 is FYNNEI in the germline V gene. CDR3 length: 15 residues. This CDR3 is CASVFEGTGNTEAFF. The CDR3 nucleotides read TGTGCCAGCGTTTTCGAGGGGACAGGCAACACTGAAGCTTTCTTT.

The J gene is TRBJ2-3, the V gene TRBV7-3; 10 nucleotides line up with TRBD1. The CDR3 runs to 15 residues. V shed 4 bases and J 3 bases; nucleotides not matched to a gene: 4. Germline V lookup: CDR1 SGHTA, CDR2 FQGTGA. CDR3 loop: CASSSTGGGTDTQYF. In DNA form, the CDR3 reads TGTGCCAGCAGCTCGACAGGGGGCGGGACAGATACGCAGTATTTT.

The chain recombines TRBV2 with TRBJ1-4, with no clear D. Trimming left V 7 bases short and J 7 bases short, with 19 bases between. There are 15 residues in the CDR3. CDR1 and CDR2 (germline): SNHLY, FYNNEI. The CDR3 reads CASTKGPLIGEKLFF. The CDR3 DNA follows: TGTGCCAGCACAAAAGGGCCCCTTATCGGTGAAAAACTGTTTTTT.

The chain uses TRBV10-3 and TRBJ2-3; 13 bases line up with TRBD2. V shed 6 bases and J 2 bases; nucleotides not matched to a gene: 2. Germline V CDR1 and CDR2: ENHRY, SYGVKD. The CDR3 length is 15 residues. Written as DNA, the CDR3 is TGTGCCATCAGAGGACTAGCGGGAGACACAGATACGCAGTATTTT. Its protein product is CAIRGLAGDTDTQYF.

The CDR3 loop is CASSEGVLQPQHF. The CDR3, as DNA: TGTGCCAGCAGTGAAGGGGTGCTTCAGCCCCAGCATTTT. The chain joins TRBV28 to TRBJ1-5; possible D gene TRBD1, 5 bases. The CDR3 is 13 residues long. With 5 bases removed from V and 6 bases from J, the gap between germline ends came to 11 bases. CDR1 and CDR2 (germline): MDHEN, SYDVKM.

Only one count was recorded for this clone. This sequence joins TRBV5-4 and TRBJ2-6, with 10 bases identical to TRBD1. The CDR3 is made up of 18 amino acids. The germline gives CDR1 SGHNT, CDR2 YYREEE (reference sequence). V shed 2 bases, J shed 1 base, and the junction held 6 bases outside the gene matches. CDR3 sequence (DNA): TGTGCCAGCAGCTTCGCCGGGACAGGGGTGTCTGGGGCCAACGTCCTGACTTTC. This translates into CASSFAGTGVSGANVLTF. Full variable domain (remainder filled in from reference TRBV5-4 and TRBJ2-6): ETGVTQSPTHLIKTRGQQVTLRCSSQSGHNTVSWYQQALGQGPQFIFQYYREEENGRGNFPPRFSGLQFPNYSSELNVNALELDDSALYLCASSFAGTGVSGANVLTFGAGSRLTVL.

This chain connects TRBV14 to TRBJ2-4; 8 nucleotides line up with TRBD1. The J segment lost 7 bases and the V segment lost 0 bases, leaving 8 bases of the junction unmatched. The CDR3 length is 16 residues. CDR1 is SGHDN and CDR2 is FVKESK in the germline V gene. The CDR3 sequence is CASSQDLGQGRNIQYF. CDR3 in DNA: TGTGCCAGCAGCCAAGATCTAGGACAGGGAAGGAACATTCAGTACTTC.

This rearrangement joins TRBV5-8 to TRBJ2-1; weak D call: TRBD1 (7 bases). Germline assignment: CDR1 SGHTS and CDR2 YDEGEE. The CDR3 runs 15 residues. The germline V and J ends were trimmed by 0 bases and 4 bases, with 11 bases remaining between them. This chain's CDR3 is CASSLEAGQYNEQFF. DNA of the CDR3: TGTGCCAGCAGCTTGGAGGCGGGACAGTACAATGAGCAGTTCTTC.

The chain combines TRBV5-1 with TRBJ2-2; D possibly corresponds to TRBD1 (7 bases). With 0 bases removed from V and 6 bases from J, the gap between germline ends came to 12 bases. The CDR3 extends over 15 amino acids. Germline CDR1 SGHRS, CDR2 YFSETQ. The CDR3 nucleotides read TGCGCCAGCAGCTTGGCCGCAGGGGGGTCCGGGGAGCTGTTTTTT. It encodes CASSLAAGGSGELFF. Using reference TRBV5-1 and TRBJ2-2 for the parts outside the CDR3, the full variable domain is KAGVTQTPRYLIKTRGQQVTLSCSPISGHRSVSWYQQTPGQGLQFLFEYFSETQRNKGNFPGRFSGRQFSNSRSEMNVSTLELGDSALYLCASSLAAGGSGELFFGEGSRLTVL.

This clone appeared a single time. The chain is built from TRBV11-3 and TRBJ2-3; TRBD2 aligns across 10 bases. V gave up 4 bases and J gave up 3 bases; unmatched junction bases: 4. Germline CDR1 is SGHNT and CDR2 is YENEEA. CDR3 length equals 15 residues. The CDR3 DNA follows: TGTGCCAGCAGCTCTAGCGGGAGCGTGACAGATACGCAGTATTTT. Its protein is CASSSSGSVTDTQYF.

This sequence joins TRBV15 and TRBJ2-3, with TRBD2 matching 10 bases. The CDR3 contains 21 residues. CDR1 is LNHNV, CDR2 YYDKDF, per germline (reference sequence). V dropped 6 bases and J dropped 1; count of bases not matched to a gene: 22. In nucleotides, the CDR3 is TGTGCCACCAGAGTCCTCCGTTCAAGCGGGAGGGCCGAGGTCCGCACAGATACGCAGTATTTT. This encodes CATRVLRSSGRAEVRTDTQYF.

Written as DNA, the CDR3 is TGTGCCAGCAGCTTAGCTTGGGGCGACCGCACAGATACGCAGTATTTT. Its translation is CASSLAWGDRTDTQYF. The V and J genes are TRBV7-6 and TRBJ2-3; maybe TRBD1 (5 bases). Trimming left V 0 bases short and J 1 base short, with 11 bases between. The germline V gene encodes CDR1 SGHVS and CDR2 FNYEAQ. CDR3 size: 16 residues.

V is TRBV10-1 and J is TRBJ1-5; tentative D call: TRBD1 (5 bases). The germline CDR1 and CDR2 sequences are WNHNN and SYGVQD (reference sequence). The CDR3 runs to 13 residues. V lost 5 bases to trimming and J lost 8 bases, with 13 bases between them. Here the CDR3 reads CASSKGMGEPQHF. CDR3 nucleotide sequence: TGCGCCAGCAGTAAGGGAATGGGGGAGCCCCAGCATTTT.

The gene calls are TRBV6-1 and TRBJ2-1, with a tentative D call TRBD2 (7 bases). Germline-derived CDR1 and CDR2 are MNHNS and SASEGT. Trimming removed 8 bases at V and 0 bases at J, with 14 bases between. The CDR3 loop spans 15 amino acids. CDR3 sequence (DNA): TGTGCCAGCTCCCGAGGGGGGGGCTCCTACAATGAGCAGTTCTTC. This codes for CASSRGGGSYNEQFF.

The rearrangement uses TRBV19 and TRBJ1-4, with 9 bases matching TRBD1. V shed 8 bases, J shed 8 bases, and the junction held 6 bases outside the gene matches. This CDR3 comprises 13 residues. The germline V gene has CDR1 LNHDA and CDR2 SQIVND (reference sequence). For the CDR3, the DNA is TGTGCCAGTCGAGGGGACAGGGAAGAAAAACTGTTTTTT. Protein sequence: CASRGDREEKLFF.

Notes on this clone: One junction end disagrees with the germline gene, perhaps due to a read error. The chain is built from TRBV7-9 and TRBJ2-7; D might be TRBD1 (6 bases). Germline CDR1 reads SEHNR; CDR2 reads FQNEAQ (reference sequence). The CDR3 extends over 13 amino acids. CDR3 sequence (DNA): TGTGCCAGCAGCCCAGTCGCAGGGGACGATCAGTACTTC. This sequence encodes CASSPVAGDDQYF.

The chain links TRBV30 to TRBJ2-3; TRBD1 aligns across 7 bases. The germline V gene has CDR1 GTSNPN and CDR2 SVGIG (reference sequence). With 4 bases clipped from V and 2 bases from J, the junction kept 9 bases outside the gene matches. The CDR3 consists of 15 residues. CDR3 sequence (DNA): TGTGCCTGGAACCCCCAGGGGGATCCCACAGATACGCAGTATTTT. Protein: CAWNPQGDPTDTQYF.

The J gene is TRBJ1-6, the V gene TRBV2; 8 nucleotides align to TRBD1. Per the germline V gene, CDR1 is SNHLY and CDR2 is FYNNEI. V shed 6 bases and J 3 bases; nucleotides not matched to a gene: 10. This CDR3 has 17 amino acids. The CDR3 is CASRGERTGSYNSPLHF. CDR3 DNA: TGTGCCAGCAGGGGGGAGAGGACAGGGAGCTATAATTCACCCCTCCACTTT.

The chain joins TRBV29-1 to TRBJ2-7; perhaps TRBD2 as D (7 bases). Trimming took 7 bases from V and 3 from J, leaving 19 bases between them. The CDR3 is 14 residues long. Germline-derived CDR1 and CDR2 are SQVTM and ANQGSEA. The CDR3 DNA reads TGCAGCGCAAAACCGGGGGGACAAGTCTACGAGCAGTACTTC. Its translation: CSAKPGGQVYEQYF.

CDR3 sequence: CASSGGPYNEQFF. CDR3 DNA sequence: TGTGCCAGTTCAGGGGGTCCCTACAATGAGCAGTTCTTC. V is TRBV19 and J is TRBJ2-1; 7 positions match TRBD1. The J segment lost 2 bases and the V segment lost 8 bases, leaving 3 bases of the junction unmatched. This CDR3 comprises 13 residues. Germline lookup yields CDR1 LNHDA and CDR2 SQIVND (reference sequence).

This clone occurred once. The rearrangement joins TRBV29-1 to TRBJ2-7, with D tentatively TRBD1 or TRBD2 (5 bases each). The CDR3 extends over 13 amino acids. Trimming cost V 8 bases and J 5 bases, with 19 bases left between them. Per germline, CDR1 SQVTM and CDR2 ANQGSEA. The DNA of the CDR3 is TGCAGCATAGCCGGGACCGCCTGGAACGAGCAGTACTTC. Protein product: CSIAGTAWNEQYF.

The chain recombines TRBV19 with TRBJ2-1; TRBD1 is a possible D gene (5 bases). Germline CDR1 and CDR2: LNHDA and SQIVND (reference sequence). This CDR3 region has 12 residues. V lost 3 bases and J 8 bases, leaving 8 bases between the germline ends. CDR3 sequence: CASSIFRDEQFF. CDR3 nucleotides: TGTGCCAGTAGTATTTTCAGGGATGAGCAGTTCTTC.

V and J are TRBV15 and TRBJ1-6, with 9 nucleotides matching TRBD1. V was pared by 1 base and J by 3 bases, with 10 bases of the junction left unmatched. CDR1 LNHNV and CDR2 YYDKDF come from the germline V gene (reference sequence). This CDR3 has 19 amino acids. The DNA for the CDR3 is TGTGCCACCAGCAGAGTGAGAGGACAGGGGTTTGACTATAATTCACCCCTCCACTTT. This codes for CATSRVRGQGFDYNSPLHF.

This rearrangement joins TRBV2 to TRBJ1-6, with 7 bases aligning to TRBD1. CDR1 is SNHLY and CDR2 is FYNNEI in the germline V gene. The CDR3 runs to 14 residues. V dropped 3 bases and J dropped 6; count of bases not matched to a gene: 2. The CDR3 sequence: CASSEGTANSPLHF. As DNA, the CDR3 is TGTGCCAGCAGTGAGGGGACAGCTAATTCACCCCTCCACTTT.

The CDR3 loop reads CASSLLGSTDTQYF. In DNA form, the CDR3 reads TGCGCCAGCAGCTTGCTGGGATCCACAGATACGCAGTATTTT. The chain employs TRBV5-1 and TRBJ2-3; no reliable D call. In germline, CDR1 is SGHRS, CDR2 YFSETQ. Trimming cost V 1 base and J 2 bases, with 8 bases left between them. The CDR3 is 14 amino acids.

The rearrangement joins TRBV15 to TRBJ1-2; the D is unclear. V lost 0 bases and J 4 bases, leaving 15 bases between the germline ends. CDR1 is LNHNV, CDR2 YYDKDF, per germline (reference sequence). The CDR3 consists of 16 residues. As DNA, the CDR3 is TGTGCCACCAGCAGAGATCCGGCCGGGAGGCCCTATGGCTACACCTTC. This sequence encodes CATSRDPAGRPYGYTF.